These 14 T cell receptor beta chains came from one sample sequenced in a study of blood T cell repertoires in COVID-19. Method: immunoSEQ multiplex PCR; TCRdb's copy keeps in-frame clones and lacks some. The sample consists of 98,000 or so clones, over 75% of them appearing once. The specimen sequenced was peripheral blood. Receptors were obtained from a human donor in a cohort sampled during active COVID-19.

The V and J genes are TRBV6-2 or TRBV6-3 and TRBJ2-5; TRBD1 matches at 8 bases. The CDR3 covers 13 residues. V lost 6 bases to trimming and J lost 4 bases; unmatched junction nucleotides: 4. Germline CDR1 MNHEY, CDR2 SVGEGT. The CDR3 loop is CASSLQGGETQYF. In DNA form, the CDR3 reads TGTGCCAGCAGCTTACAGGGGGGAGAGACCCAGTACTTC.

V is TRBV3-1 (or the pseudogene TRBV3-2) and J is TRBJ2-2, with TRBD2 matching over 7 bases. The CDR3 has 15 amino acids. The germline gives CDR1 LGHDT, CDR2 YNNKEL (reference sequence). The trim removed 6 bases at V and 5 bases at J, leaving 9 bases unmatched. Here the CDR3 reads CASSLVGGRTGELFF. DNA for the CDR3: TGTGCCAGCAGTTTGGTGGGAGGGAGGACCGGGGAGCTGTTTTTT.

As concerns this clone: Other DNA sequences in this sample translate to the same CDR3. The CDR3 coding sequence is TGCGCCAGCAGCCAAGACCGTAGCTCCTACAATGAGCAGTTCTTC. Translating gives CASSQDRSSYNEQFF. The chain joins TRBV4-3 to TRBJ2-1; D unclear. Trimming stripped 0 bases from V and 0 bases from J, with 6 bases between. The length of the CDR3 is 15 residues. Germline CDR1 reads LGHNA; CDR2 reads YSLEER.

This clone was observed a single time. This sequence joins TRBV6-5 and TRBJ2-1, with TRBD2 identical over 9 bases. The germline gives CDR1 MNHEY, CDR2 SVGAGI. The CDR3 is 13 amino acids. The J segment lost 5 bases and the V segment lost 10 bases, leaving 6 bases of the junction unmatched. The CDR3 region has the DNA TGTGCCACCAGCCTAGCGGGGAACAATGAGCAGTTCTTC. This codes for CATSLAGNNEQFF.

The chain joins TRBV5-5 to TRBJ1-5, with a possible D match to TRBD1 (6 bases). V was clipped by 1 base and J by 6 bases, with 20 bases between them. CDR3 length equals 17 residues. CDR1 and CDR2 from the germline V gene are SGHKS and YYEKEE (reference sequence). In DNA, the CDR3 is TGTGCCAGCAGCTTGAGCCCGAAACAGGGTTCGGGTCAGCCCCAGCATTTT. Amino acids: CASSLSPKQGSGQPQHF. The variable domain in full, completed from reference TRBV5-5 and TRBJ1-5, reads DAGVTQSPTHLIKTRGQQVTLRCSPISGHKSVSWYQQVLGQGPQFIFQYYEKEERGRGNFPDRFSARQFPNYSSELNVNALLLGDSALYLCASSLSPKQGSGQPQHFGDGTRLSIL.

The chain employs TRBV19 and TRBJ1-2; 10 nucleotides align to TRBD1. The CDR3 extends over 16 amino acids. Germline-derived CDR1 and CDR2 are LNHDA and SQIVND (reference sequence). V dropped 4 bases and J dropped 4; count of bases not matched to a gene: 9. CDR3 amino acids: CASSKLGTGEIYGYTF. CDR3 coding DNA: TGTGCCAGTAGTAAGCTTGGGACAGGGGAGATCTATGGCTACACCTTC. Based on the CDR3 plus reference TRBV19 and TRBJ1-2, the full variable domain is DGGITQSPKYLFRKEGQNVTLSCEQNLNHDAMYWYRQDPGQGLRLIYYSQIVNDFQKGDIAEGYSVSREKKESFPLTVTSAQKNPTAFYLCASSKLGTGEIYGYTFGSGTRLTVV.

V usage is TRBV6-5 and J usage is TRBJ1-1; D remains ambiguous. The V end was cut by 2 bases, the J end by 6 bases, with 13 bases between. Germline CDR1 MNHEY, CDR2 SVGAGI. The CDR3 spans 14 residues. In DNA, the CDR3 is TGTGCCAGCAGTTACAGGCCCCAGGAGGCTGAAGCTTTCTTT. It codes for CASSYRPQEAEAFF.

The rearrangement joins TRBV19 to TRBJ2-7; D is unresolved. There are 13 residues in the CDR3. V was clipped by 3 bases and J by 1 base, with 7 bases between them. The germline CDR1 and CDR2 sequences are LNHDA and SQIVND (reference sequence). The CDR3 nucleotides are TGTGCCAGTAGTATTGGCCAGTCCTACGAGCAGTACTTC. Residues: CASSIGQSYEQYF.

V is TRBV7-9 and J is TRBJ2-7; TRBD2 matches 7 bases. V was pared by 3 bases and J by 2 bases, with 4 bases of the junction left unmatched. The germline V gene encodes CDR1 SEHNR and CDR2 FQNEAQ (reference sequence). The CDR3 length is 14 residues. For the CDR3, the DNA is TGTGCCAGCAGCTTTGGGACTACCCCCTACGAGCAGTACTTC. Its translation is CASSFGTTPYEQYF.

The chain joins TRBV5-6 to TRBJ1-3, with D unresolved. This CDR3 is 16 amino acids long. Trimming cost V 0 bases and J 0 bases, with 10 bases left between them. Germline V CDR1 and CDR2: SGHDT, YYEEEE. CDR3 sequence (DNA): TGTGCCAGCAGCTTGGTAGTCTCAAGCTCTGGAAACACCATATATTTT. This encodes CASSLVVSSSGNTIYF. Together with reference TRBV5-6 and TRBJ1-3, the CDR3 gives the full variable domain: DAGVTQSPTHLIKTRGQQVTLRCSPKSGHDTVSWYQQALGQGPQFIFQYYEEEERQRGNFPDRFSGHQFPNYSSELNVNALLLGDSALYLCASSLVVSSSGNTIYFGEGSWLTVV.

The chain recombines TRBV5-4 with TRBJ2-2, with 9 nucleotides matching TRBD2. Germline V gives CDR1 SGHNT, CDR2 YYREEE (reference sequence). This CDR3 has 16 residues. V lost 5 bases, J lost 2 bases, and 7 bases stayed unmatched. The CDR3, as DNA: TGTGCCAGCAGTTTTCGACTAGCGGAAAACACCGGGGAGCTGTTTTTT. Its translation is CASSFRLAENTGELFF.

The chain couples TRBV19 to TRBJ1-2; TRBD1 is a possible D gene (5 bases). The CDR3 is 15 amino acids. Trimming left V 1 base short and J 2 bases short, with 11 bases between. Per the germline V gene, CDR1 is LNHDA and CDR2 is SQIVND (reference sequence). In DNA, the CDR3 is TGTGCCAGTAGTATAGCATGGACACACAACTATGGCTACACCTTC. This translates into CASSIAWTHNYGYTF.

The J gene is TRBJ2-1, the V gene TRBV7-9, with 7 nucleotides matching TRBD2. V trimming: 1 base; J trimming: 3 bases; junction bases outside the gene matches: 9. CDR1 and CDR2 (germline): SEHNR, FQNEAQ (reference sequence). This CDR3 spans 17 amino acids. The CDR3 nucleotides are TGTGCCAGCAGCTTAGATCCCTCAGCGGGGAGCTACAATGAGCAGTTCTTC. Residues: CASSLDPSAGSYNEQFF.

The rearrangement links TRBV19 to TRBJ1-3; D is unresolved. From germline, CDR1 is LNHDA and CDR2 SQIVND (reference sequence). There are 14 residues in the CDR3. V lost 6 bases and J 0 bases, leaving 9 bases between the germline ends. The CDR3 protein is CASSVNYSGNTIYF. As DNA, the CDR3 is TGTGCCAGTAGCGTTAACTACTCTGGAAACACCATATATTTT.